This entry features one T cell receptor (beta chain) sequence. These data come from a study of shared clonotypes between healthy human individuals. Only in-frame clones appear in the TCRdb table, and some are missing; sequencing was by immunoSEQ multiplex PCR. The profile shows some 1 million clones, about 75% of them singletons. Between the trimmed V and J ends, which lost 6 bases and 3 bases, there was a span of 14 bases. Germline CDR1 reads LNHDA; CDR2 reads SQIVND (reference sequence). The CDR3 sequence is 14 residues long. Material: memory CD4+ T cells sorted from blood. Regarding subset: CD45RA-negative fraction. This clonotype originated in a man aged 18 to 35 in good health. The chain couples TRBV19 to TRBJ1-2; a possible D gene is TRBD1 (6 bases). CDR3 sequence: CASSGGFVDYGYTF. In DNA form, the CDR3 reads TGTGCCAGTAGCGGGGGCTTCGTAGACTATGGCTACACCTTC.